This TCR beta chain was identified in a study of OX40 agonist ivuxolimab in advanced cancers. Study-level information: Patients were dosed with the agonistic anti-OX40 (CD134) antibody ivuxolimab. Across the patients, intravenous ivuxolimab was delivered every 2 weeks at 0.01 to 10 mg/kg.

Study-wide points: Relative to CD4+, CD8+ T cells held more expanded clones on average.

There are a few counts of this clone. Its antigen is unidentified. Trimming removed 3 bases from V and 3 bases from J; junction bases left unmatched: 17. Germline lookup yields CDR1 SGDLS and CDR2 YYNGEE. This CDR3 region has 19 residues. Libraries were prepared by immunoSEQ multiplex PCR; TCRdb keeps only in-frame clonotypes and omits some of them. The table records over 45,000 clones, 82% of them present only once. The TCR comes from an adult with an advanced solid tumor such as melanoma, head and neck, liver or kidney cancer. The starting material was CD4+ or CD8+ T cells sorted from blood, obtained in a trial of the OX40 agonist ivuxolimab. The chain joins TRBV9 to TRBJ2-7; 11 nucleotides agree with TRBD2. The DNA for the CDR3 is TGTGCCAGCAGCGCAAGAAAGGTCTTACTAGCGGGAGAGTACTACGAGCAGTACTTC. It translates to CASSARKVLLAGEYYEQYF.